A selection of T cell receptor beta chains follows, all from one sample in a study of OX40 agonist ivuxolimab in advanced cancers. Assay used: immunoSEQ multiplex PCR; TCRdb lists only in-frame clones, some missing. The sample yields 35,000 to 45,000 clones, 65% to 85% seen once. This specimen consisted of CD4+ or CD8+ T cells sorted from blood, obtained in a trial of the OX40 agonist ivuxolimab. The receptors derive from an adult with an advanced solid tumor such as melanoma, head and neck, liver or kidney cancer. The CDR3 runs from the conserved cysteine through the conserved F or W. The order of the fields is CDR3 protein, CDR3 DNA, J gene, V gene, D gene, CDR3 length, clone size. The D gene is left open where the match is weak. A row's size may be missing; if present it is once, few, many or a size class.

CASSRTSVRTDTQYF TGTGCCAGCAGCCGGACTAGCGTCCGCACAGATACGCAGTATTTT TRBJ2-3 TRBV5-8 TRBD2 15 NA
CASSWMAGATEAFF TGTGCCAGCAGCTGGATGGCGGGGGCCACTGAAGCTTTCTTT TRBJ1-1 TRBV11-2 NA 14 NA
CASSRSGREKHEQYF TGTGCCAGCAGCCGCTCGGGGCGGGAGAAGCACGAGCAGTACTTC TRBJ2-7 TRBV6-5 TRBD2 15 once
CASSFGTYYEQYF TGTGCCAGCAGCTTTGGCACCTACTACGAGCAGTACTTC TRBJ2-7 TRBV7-2 NA 13 NA
CASSLVGANEQFF TGTGCCAGCAGCTTAGTAGGGGCGAATGAGCAGTTCTTC TRBJ2-1 TRBV7-9 NA 13 NA
CASSPSGTAYIYEAFF TGTGCCAGCTCACCATCCGGGACAGCCTACATATATGAAGCTTTCTTT TRBJ1-1 TRBV18 TRBD1 16 NA
CASSTIDQGFGNQPQHF TGTGCCAGCAGCACAATCGACCAGGGATTTGGCAATCAGCCCCAGCATTTT TRBJ1-5 TRBV16 NA 17 few
CASSPLAGAYTGELFF TGCGCCAGCAGCCCCCTAGCGGGGGCGTACACCGGGGAGCTGTTTTTT TRBJ2-2 TRBV4-3 TRBD2 16 NA
CASSYSGTGVAYEQYF TGTGCCAGCAGTTACTCAGGGACAGGGGTTGCCTACGAGCAGTACTTC TRBJ2-7 TRBV6-5 TRBD1 16 NA
CASSYSSSVQETQYF TGTGCCAGCAGTTACTCGTCTAGCGTACAAGAGACCCAGTACTTC TRBJ2-5 TRBV6-5 NA 15 NA
CASSPGQGKGQPQHF TGCGCCAGCAGCCCGGGACAGGGTAAGGGTCAGCCCCAGCATTTT TRBJ1-5 TRBV5-1 TRBD1 15 NA
CASSPGGVSGNTIYF TGTGCCAGCAGCCCGGGGGGGGTTTCAGGAAACACCATATATTTT TRBJ1-3 TRBV5-4 NA 15 NA
CASSDLMNTEAFF TGTGCCAGCAGCGACCTTATGAACACTGAAGCTTTCTTT TRBJ1-1 TRBV7-2 NA 13 NA
CASSPPDRNEQFF TGTGCCAGCAGCCCCCCGGACAGAAATGAGCAGTTCTTC TRBJ2-1 TRBV11-2 NA 13 few
CASSLGDRVVEQYF TGTGCCAGCAGCCTGGGCGACAGGGTTGTCGAGCAGTACTTC TRBJ2-7 TRBV5-6 TRBD1 14 NA
CASSADSSGNTIYF TGTGCCAGCAGCGCGGACAGCTCTGGAAACACCATATATTTT TRBJ1-3 TRBV2 NA 14 NA
CASSFPGGDRKTQYF TGTGCCAGCAGCTTCCCGGGGGGCGACCGAAAGACCCAGTACTTC TRBJ2-5 TRBV5-6 NA 15 NA
CASSLKGAGGTEAFF TGTGCCAGCAGCTTGAAGGGGGCCGGTGGCACTGAAGCTTTCTTT TRBJ1-1 TRBV5-4 TRBD1 15 NA
CASSILGHLNTEAFF TGTGCCAGTAGTATATTGGGGCACTTGAACACTGAAGCTTTCTTT TRBJ1-1 TRBV19 NA 15 NA
CASSVGVVDYEQYF TGTGCCAGCAGCGTGGGGGTCGTTGACTACGAGCAGTACTTC TRBJ2-7 TRBV9 NA 14 few
CASSPLATTGELFF TGTGCCAGCAGCCCCTTGGCCACTACCGGGGAGCTGTTTTTT TRBJ2-2 TRBV7-2 NA 14 once
CASSLEGVIGEQFF TGTGCCAGCAGCTTAGAGGGGGTGATCGGTGAGCAGTTCTTC TRBJ2-1 TRBV7-2 NA 14 few
CASSPGGRTGHQPQHF TGTGCCAGCTCACCAGGGGGCAGGACAGGCCATCAGCCCCAGCATTTT TRBJ1-5 TRBV18 TRBD1 16 few